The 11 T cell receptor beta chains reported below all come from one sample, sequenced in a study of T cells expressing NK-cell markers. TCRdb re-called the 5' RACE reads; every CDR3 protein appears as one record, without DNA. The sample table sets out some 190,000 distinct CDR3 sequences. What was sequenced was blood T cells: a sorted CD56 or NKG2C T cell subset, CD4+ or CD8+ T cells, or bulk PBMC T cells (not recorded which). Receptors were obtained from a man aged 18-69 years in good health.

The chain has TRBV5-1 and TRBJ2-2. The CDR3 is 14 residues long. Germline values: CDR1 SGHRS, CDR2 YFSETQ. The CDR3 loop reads CASSLDASEGELFF.

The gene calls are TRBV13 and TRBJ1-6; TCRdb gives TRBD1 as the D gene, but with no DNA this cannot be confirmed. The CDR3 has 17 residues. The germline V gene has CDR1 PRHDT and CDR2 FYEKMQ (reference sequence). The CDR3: CASSPQGTGAGNSPLHF.

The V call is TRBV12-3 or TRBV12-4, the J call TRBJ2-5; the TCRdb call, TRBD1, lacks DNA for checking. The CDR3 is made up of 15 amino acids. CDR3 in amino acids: CARRRGMWGVGTQYF.

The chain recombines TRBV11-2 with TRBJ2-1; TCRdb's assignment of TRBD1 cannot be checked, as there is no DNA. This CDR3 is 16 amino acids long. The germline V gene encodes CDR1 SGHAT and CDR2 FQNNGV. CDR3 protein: CASSLVLQGSYNEQFF.

The CDR3 sequence: CASSTQYGTSETQYF. V is TRBV11-3 and J is TRBJ2-5; checking the TCRdb D call of TRBD1 is not possible without DNA. The CDR3 sequence is 15 residues long. The germline V gene has CDR1 SGHNT and CDR2 YENEEA. The full variable domain, rest sourced from reference TRBV11-3 and TRBJ2-5, is EAGVVQSPRYKIIEKKQPVAFWCNPISGHNTLYWYLQNLGQGPELLIRYENEEAVDDSQLPKDRFSAERLKGVDSTLKIQPAELGDSAVYLCASSTQYGTSETQYFGPGTRLLVL.

This CDR3 is CASSSRDRETGANVLTF. This sequence joins TRBV12-3 or TRBV12-4 and TRBJ2-6; the D call from TCRdb, TRBD1, cannot be confirmed without DNA. The CDR3 contains 17 residues.

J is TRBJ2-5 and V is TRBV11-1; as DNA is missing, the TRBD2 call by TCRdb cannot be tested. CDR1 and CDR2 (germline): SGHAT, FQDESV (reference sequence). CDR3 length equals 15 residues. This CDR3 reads CASSSLAGVQETQYF.

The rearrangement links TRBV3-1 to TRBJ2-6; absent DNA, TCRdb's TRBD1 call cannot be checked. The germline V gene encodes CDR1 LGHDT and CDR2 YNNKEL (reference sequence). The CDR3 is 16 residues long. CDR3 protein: CASSQTGPAGANVLTF. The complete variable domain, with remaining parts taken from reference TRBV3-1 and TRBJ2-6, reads DTAVSQTPKYLVTQMGNDKSIKCEQNLGHDTMYWYKQDSKKFLKIMFSYNNKELIINETVPNRFSPKSPDKAHLNLHINSLELGDSAVYFCASSQTGPAGANVLTFGAGSRLTVL.

The CDR3 loop reads CASSTRTGLGSADTQYF. The chain uses TRBV3-1 and TRBJ2-3; the TCRdb D gene call, TRBD2, has no DNA to confirm it. Germline V gives CDR1 LGHDT, CDR2 YNNKEL (reference sequence). The CDR3 is made up of 17 amino acids.

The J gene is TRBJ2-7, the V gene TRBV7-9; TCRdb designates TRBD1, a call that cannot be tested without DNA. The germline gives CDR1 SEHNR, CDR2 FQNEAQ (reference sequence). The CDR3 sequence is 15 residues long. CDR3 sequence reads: CASSSARDPSYEQYF.

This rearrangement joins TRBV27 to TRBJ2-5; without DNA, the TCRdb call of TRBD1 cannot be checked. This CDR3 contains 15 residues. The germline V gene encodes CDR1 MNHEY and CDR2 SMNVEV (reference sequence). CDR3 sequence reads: CASQTQGDVGETQYF.